This TCR beta chain was observed in a study of EBV T-cell therapy then PD-1 blockade in nasopharyngeal carcinoma. Note on this clone: What it binds is not known.

Produced via immunoSEQ multiplex PCR; TCRdb's table is partial and in-frame only. The sample lists more than 11,000 clones, around 84% occurring once. The CDR3 contains 16 residues. V lost 2 bases and J 0 bases, leaving 14 bases between the germline ends. Germline V gene sequence: CDR1 SGHTA, CDR2 FQGNSA. Treatment meaning: AdE1-LMPpoly-expanded autologous EBV-specific T-cell therapy followed by anti-PD-1 nivolumab. Specimen: CD8+ T cells from blood, collected at roughly day 99 from a patient whose treatment included autologous EBV-specific T cells and nivolumab. The chain is built from TRBV7-2 and TRBJ2-7; TRBD2 is a possible D gene (6 bases). This clonotype was obtained from a man aged 40-55 years with nasopharyngeal carcinoma. The CDR3 coding sequence is TGTGCCAGCAGCTTAATCGCCGGGACTCGCTCCTACGAGCAGTACTTC. Translating it yields CASSLIAGTRSYEQYF.